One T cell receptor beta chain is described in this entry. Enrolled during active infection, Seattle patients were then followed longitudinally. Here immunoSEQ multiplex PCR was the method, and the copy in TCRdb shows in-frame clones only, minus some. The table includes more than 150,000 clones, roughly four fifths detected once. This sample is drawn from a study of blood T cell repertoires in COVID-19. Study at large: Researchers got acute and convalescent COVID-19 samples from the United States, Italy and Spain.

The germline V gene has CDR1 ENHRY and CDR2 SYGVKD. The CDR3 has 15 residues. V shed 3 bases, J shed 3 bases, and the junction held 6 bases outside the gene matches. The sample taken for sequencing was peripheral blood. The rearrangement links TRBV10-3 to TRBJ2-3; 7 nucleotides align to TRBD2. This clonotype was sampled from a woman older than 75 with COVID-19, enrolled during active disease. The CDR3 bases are TGTGCCATCAGTGACTTGGCTAGCGGTACAGATACGCAGTATTTT. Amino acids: CAISDLASGTDTQYF.